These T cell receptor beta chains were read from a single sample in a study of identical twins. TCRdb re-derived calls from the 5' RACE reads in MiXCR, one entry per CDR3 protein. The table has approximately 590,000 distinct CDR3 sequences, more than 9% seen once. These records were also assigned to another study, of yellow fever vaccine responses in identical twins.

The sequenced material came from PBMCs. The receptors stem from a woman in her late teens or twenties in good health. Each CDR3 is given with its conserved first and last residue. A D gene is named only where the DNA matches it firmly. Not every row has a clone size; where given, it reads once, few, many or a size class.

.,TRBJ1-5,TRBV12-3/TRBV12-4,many,TGTGCCTGCAACAGGCGGGTGAGGAGACCTAGCAATCAGCCCCAGCATTTT,CACNRRVRRPSNQPQHF
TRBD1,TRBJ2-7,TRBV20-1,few,TGCAGTGCAGACGGACAGGGCTACGAGCAGTACTTC,CSADGQGYEQYF
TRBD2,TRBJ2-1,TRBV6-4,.,TGTGCCAGCAGCGAATGGACTAGCGGGGGGGCTTCTGAGCAGTTCTTC,CASSEWTSGGASEQFF
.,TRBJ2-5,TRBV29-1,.,TGCAGCGTTGATCTGGCGGCGGGGGAGACCCAGTACTTC,CSVDLAAGETQYF
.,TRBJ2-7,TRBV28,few,TGTGCCAGCAGTTCTATGGTTGGCCACGAGCAGTACTTC,CASSSMVGHEQYF
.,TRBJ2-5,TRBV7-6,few,TGTGCCAGCAGCCTCTCGGAACAAGAGACCCAGTACTTC,CASSLSEQETQYF
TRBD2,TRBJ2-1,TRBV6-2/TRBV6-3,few,TGTGCCAGCTGTACTAGCGGGACGATGAATGAGCAGTTCTTC,CASCTSGTMNEQFF
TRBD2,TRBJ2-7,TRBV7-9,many,TGTGCCAGCAGCACCCCGACTAGCGGGAACCCCTACGAGCAGTACTTC,CASSTPTSGNPYEQYF
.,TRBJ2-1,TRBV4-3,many,TGCGCCAGCAGCCAAGATCCTATCTACAATGAGCAGTTCTTC,CASSQDPIYNEQFF
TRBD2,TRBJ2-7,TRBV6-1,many,TGTGCCAGCAGTCTTAGCGGGAGTGCCTACGAGCAGTACTTC,CASSLSGSAYEQYF
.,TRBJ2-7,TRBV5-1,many,TGCGCCAGCAGCTTGGGAAGGGAGCAGTACTTC,CASSLGREQYF